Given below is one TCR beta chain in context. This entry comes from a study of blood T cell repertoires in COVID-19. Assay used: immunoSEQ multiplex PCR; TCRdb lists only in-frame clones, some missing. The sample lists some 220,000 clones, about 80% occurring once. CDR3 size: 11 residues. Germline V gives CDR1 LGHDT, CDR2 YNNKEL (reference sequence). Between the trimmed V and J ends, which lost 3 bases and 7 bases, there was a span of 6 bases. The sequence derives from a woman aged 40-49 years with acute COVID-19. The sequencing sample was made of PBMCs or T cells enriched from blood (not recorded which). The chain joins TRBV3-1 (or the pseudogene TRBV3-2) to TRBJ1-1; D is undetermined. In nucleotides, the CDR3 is TGTGCCAGCAGCCATACACATGAAGCTTTCTTT. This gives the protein CASSHTHEAFF.